The present entry profiles one T cell receptor (beta chain) with its context. Germline CDR1 reads LGHDT; CDR2 reads YNNKEL (reference sequence). This CDR3 spans 12 amino acids. V shed 3 bases and J shed 15 bases, with 15 bases lying between them. The data originate from a study of patients and donors after allogeneic stem cell transplantation. TCRdb ran MiXCR on the RT-PCR reads and lists one entry per CDR3 protein. The table records approximately 200,000 distinct CDR3 sequences, more than 35% of them present only once. The chain carries TRBV3-1 and TRBJ2-1; TRBD2 is a possible D gene (6 bases). The origin of this receptor is a human donor who was either an allogeneic HSCT recipient or a stem cell or donor lymphocyte infusion donor (not recorded which). It is not recorded whose cells these are; they may come from a transplant donor. The sequencing input was blood, either unsorted or a sorted T cell fraction (not recorded which). The CDR3 DNA reads TGTGCCAGCAGCCATCTCGGGGGTCAAAGGTTCTTC. Protein sequence: CASSHLGGQRFF.